The clone carrying this T cell receptor beta chain has just a few counts. Its antigen is unknown. The data are from a study of beta chain features in type 1 diabetes. Study-wide points: The study found moderately but significantly shorter TCRB CDR3s in all four CD4+ subsets of Type 1 diabetes patients. Whatever favoring of shorter templates PCR might show would apply equally to patients and controls.

Germline V gives CDR1 SGHNT, CDR2 YYREEE (reference sequence). The CDR3 consists of 18 residues. Trimming took 4 bases from V and 3 from J; bases not matched to a gene: 15. cDNA synthesis used the whole RNA isolate, giving expressed TCRB sequences. Roughly 3.57 million reads on average were seen across naive, central memory and regulatory T cell samples. TCRdb's table, derived via immunoSEQ multiplex PCR, lists solely in-frame clones and lacks some. The sample lists under 250,000 clones, 13% to 15% seen once, with around 0.025% in the top ten. The chain uses TRBV5-4 and TRBJ2-3; 9 bases agree with TRBD2. This receptor was identified in a middle-aged woman in good health. The sequenced sample was naive CD4+ T cells from blood. In DNA form, the CDR3 reads TGTGCCAGCAGCCTAGGGCAGCGGGGGGCGGGTGGAACAGATACGCAGTATTTT. This gives the protein CASSLGQRGAGGTDTQYF. The complete variable domain, with remaining parts taken from reference TRBV5-4 and TRBJ2-3, reads ETGVTQSPTHLIKTRGQQVTLRCSSQSGHNTVSWYQQALGQGPQFIFQYYREEENGRGNFPPRFSGLQFPNYSSELNVNALELDDSALYLCASSLGQRGAGGTDTQYFGPGTRLTVL.